Presented here are 17 T cell receptor beta chains from one specimen sequenced in a study of cytomegalovirus exposure and HLA in healthy donors. The study ran its PCR with 60 Vbeta and 13 Jbeta primers. Sequencing was performed with immunoSEQ multiplex PCR; in TCRdb, only in-frame clones are kept and a portion is missing. Of roughly 180,000 clones in the sample, around 79% were seen once. The material sequenced was PBMCs. These receptor sequences come from a man aged 50-59 years in good health and CMV-seropositive.

J is TRBJ2-2 and V is TRBV11-2; the match to TRBD1 covers 9 bases. V lost 5 bases to trimming and J lost 6 bases; unmatched junction nucleotides: 13. The germline V gene encodes CDR1 SGHAT and CDR2 FQNNGV. This CDR3 spans 17 amino acids. Here the CDR3 DNA reads TGTGCCAGCAGCGAGGGGCGGGGACAGGGTCCGGCCGGGGAGCTGTTTTTT. The encoded protein is CASSEGRGQGPAGELFF.

The chain combines TRBV5-1 with TRBJ1-1; D ambiguous. Germline CDR1 is SGHRS and CDR2 is YFSETQ. The V end was cut by 1 base, the J end by 5 bases, with 12 bases between. CDR3 length equals 14 residues. The CDR3 loop is CASSLFSGLTEAFF. Here the CDR3 DNA reads TGCGCCAGCAGCTTGTTTTCAGGTCTAACTGAAGCTTTCTTT.

V is TRBV5-1 and J is TRBJ2-7; D is possibly TRBD1 (6 bases). Per germline, CDR1 SGHRS and CDR2 YFSETQ. Trimming cost V 0 bases and J 0 bases, with 19 bases left between them. This CDR3 spans 18 amino acids. The CDR3, as DNA: TGCGCCAGCAGCTTGGGGCCACAGGGACGAGGAAGCTCCTACGAGCAGTACTTC. It codes for CASSLGPQGRGSSYEQYF.

V is TRBV9 and J is TRBJ1-1; TRBD1 matches 8 bases. The CDR3 runs 16 residues. In germline, CDR1 is SGDLS, CDR2 YYNGEE. V trimming: 0 bases; J trimming: 1 base; junction bases outside the gene matches: 5. CDR3 loop: CASSVGQGFGNTEAFF. In nucleotides, the CDR3 is TGTGCCAGCAGCGTAGGACAGGGGTTTGGGAACACTGAAGCTTTCTTT.

This sequence joins TRBV2 and TRBJ1-5, with unresolved D. V was shortened by 4 bases and J by 3 bases, with 7 bases between the two germline ends. Germline V CDR1 and CDR2: SNHLY, FYNNEI. CDR3 length: 13 amino acids. The DNA of the CDR3 is TGTGCCAGCAGTGGAGACAACAATCAGCCCCAGCATTTT. It encodes CASSGDNNQPQHF.

The J gene is TRBJ1-3, the V gene TRBV5-1, with D hard to call. The V end lost 0 bases, the J end lost 3 bases, and 7 bases lay between the germline ends. Germline V lookup: CDR1 SGHRS, CDR2 YFSETQ. This CDR3 has 14 amino acids. The DNA for the CDR3 is TGCGCCAGCAGCTTGGGGGCCTTTGGAAACACCATATATTTT. Amino acid sequence: CASSLGAFGNTIYF.

This chain links TRBV29-1 with TRBJ1-1; tentative D call: TRBD1 (5 bases). Germline CDR1 is SQVTM and CDR2 is ANQGSEA. This CDR3 contains 12 residues. The V and J ends lost 4 bases and 6 bases respectively, with 12 bases between them. CDR3 nucleotides: TGCAGCGTTGTTAGGGGCACCGCTGAAGCTTTCTTT. Translated: CSVVRGTAEAFF.

V is TRBV28 and J is TRBJ1-6; D is uncertain. The CDR3 is 17 amino acids. CDR1 MDHEN and CDR2 SYDVKM come from the germline V gene. The ends were cut back, 2 bases at V and 2 bases at J, with 13 bases in the middle. Here the CDR3 reads CASSLRRSWAYNSPLHF. The CDR3 nucleotides are TGTGCCAGCAGTTTAAGGCGGTCTTGGGCCTATAATTCACCCCTCCACTTT.

V usage is TRBV6-6 and J usage is TRBJ1-2; D uncertain. CDR3 length: 15 residues. The germline CDR1 and CDR2 sequences are MNHNY and SVGAGI (reference sequence). Trimming stripped 6 bases from V and 6 bases from J, with 20 bases between. The CDR3, as DNA: TGTGCCAGCAGCCCGAGGTCTCTCGGGATCGATGGCTACACCTTC. Translation: CASSPRSLGIDGYTF.

The chain couples TRBV2 to TRBJ1-5; D call uncertain. The CDR3 is made up of 16 amino acids. The V end lost 6 bases, the J end lost 6 bases, and 21 bases lay between the germline ends. Per germline, CDR1 SNHLY and CDR2 FYNNEI. CDR3 protein: CASSNAGSPWGQPQHF. The CDR3 DNA reads TGTGCCAGCAGCAACGCGGGGTCACCGTGGGGTCAGCCCCAGCATTTT.

About this clone itself: Other DNA sequences from this sample encode an identical CDR3 as well. The chain has TRBV5-1 and TRBJ1-5, with 7 bases matching TRBD1. This CDR3 has 15 residues. Trimming cost V 0 bases and J 6 bases; bases outside gene matches: 6. Per the germline V gene, CDR1 is SGHRS and CDR2 is YFSETQ. CDR3 loop: CASSLGDRVGQPQHF. The CDR3 bases are TGCGCCAGCAGCTTGGGGGACAGAGTTGGTCAGCCCCAGCATTTT. The full variable domain, with the rest looked up from reference TRBV5-1 and TRBJ1-5, is KAGVTQTPRYLIKTRGQQVTLSCSPISGHRSVSWYQQTPGQGLQFLFEYFSETQRNKGNFPGRFSGRQFSNSRSEMNVSTLELGDSALYLCASSLGDRVGQPQHFGDGTRLSIL.

In DNA, the CDR3 is TGCGCCAGCAGCCAAGAGTCCCACAGGAAGACCCAAGAGACCCAGTACTTC. It is translated as CASSQESHRKTQETQYF. V gene TRBV4-1 combines with J gene TRBJ2-5; the D gene is possibly TRBD1 (5 bases). Looked up from germline, CDR1 is MGHRA and CDR2 is YSYEKL. The CDR3 totals 17 residues. The germline V and J ends were trimmed by 0 bases and 1 base, with 15 bases remaining between them.

This clone has just a few counts. V is TRBV9 and J is TRBJ2-3; tentatively, D is TRBD2 (7 bases). The ends were cut back, 1 base at V and 2 bases at J, with 11 bases in the middle. The CDR3 totals 15 residues. Germline V lookup: CDR1 SGDLS, CDR2 YYNGEE. The CDR3 reads CASSVRGGYTDTQYF. CDR3 bases: TGTGCCAGCAGCGTAAGGGGGGGCTACACAGATACGCAGTATTTT.

The rearrangement joins TRBV19 to TRBJ1-2; D unclear. The CDR3 runs to 13 residues. Trimming pared 3 bases from V and 6 bases from J, leaving 11 bases between. Germline CDR1 is LNHDA and CDR2 is SQIVND (reference sequence). The CDR3 DNA sequence: TGTGCCAGTAGTATGTCCAGGTGGAATGGCTACACCTTC. Protein: CASSMSRWNGYTF.

The rearrangement links TRBV15 to TRBJ2-1, with 11 bases that match TRBD1. The CDR3 has 13 residues. The ends lost 6 bases at V and 6 bases at J; junction bases unmatched: 1. Germline V gene data show CDR1 as LNHNV and CDR2 as YYDKDF (reference sequence). The CDR3 loop reads CATRGTGGNEQFF. The CDR3 DNA sequence: TGTGCCACCAGGGGGACAGGGGGCAATGAGCAGTTCTTC.

The chain employs TRBV5-6 and TRBJ2-3; tentative D call: TRBD2 (7 bases). Per the germline V gene, CDR1 is SGHDT and CDR2 is YYEEEE. The CDR3 is made up of 16 amino acids. V gave up 6 bases and J gave up 5 bases, with 22 bases separating them. The chain's CDR3 is CASTRVGGRDRDTQYF. As DNA, the CDR3 is TGTGCCAGCACCCGTGTGGGGGGGCGTGACAGAGATACGCAGTATTTT. Based on the CDR3 plus reference TRBV5-6 and TRBJ2-3, the full variable domain is DAGVTQSPTHLIKTRGQQVTLRCSPKSGHDTVSWYQQALGQGPQFIFQYYEEEERQRGNFPDRFSGHQFPNYSSELNVNALLLGDSALYLCASTRVGGRDRDTQYFGPGTRLTVL.

This chain connects TRBV6-6 to TRBJ1-2; D is possibly TRBD1 (5 bases). The germline CDR1 and CDR2 sequences are MNHNY and SVGAGI (reference sequence). Deletions cut 0 bases from V and 3 bases from J, with 11 bases between. CDR3 length equals 15 residues. CDR3 protein: CASSYSGRVDYGYTF. The CDR3 region has the DNA TGTGCCAGCAGTTACTCTGGCAGGGTGGACTATGGCTACACCTTC.